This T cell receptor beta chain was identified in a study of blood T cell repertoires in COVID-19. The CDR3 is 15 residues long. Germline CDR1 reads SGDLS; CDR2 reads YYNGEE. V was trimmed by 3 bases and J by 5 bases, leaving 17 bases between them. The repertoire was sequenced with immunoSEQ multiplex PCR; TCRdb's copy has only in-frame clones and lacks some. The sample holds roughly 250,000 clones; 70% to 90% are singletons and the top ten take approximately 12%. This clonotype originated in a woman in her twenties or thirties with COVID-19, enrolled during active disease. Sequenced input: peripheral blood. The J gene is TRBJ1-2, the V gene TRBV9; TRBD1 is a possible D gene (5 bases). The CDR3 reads CASSAYRNDMYGYTF. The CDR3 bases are TGTGCCAGCAGCGCCTACAGGAATGACATGTATGGCTACACCTTC.